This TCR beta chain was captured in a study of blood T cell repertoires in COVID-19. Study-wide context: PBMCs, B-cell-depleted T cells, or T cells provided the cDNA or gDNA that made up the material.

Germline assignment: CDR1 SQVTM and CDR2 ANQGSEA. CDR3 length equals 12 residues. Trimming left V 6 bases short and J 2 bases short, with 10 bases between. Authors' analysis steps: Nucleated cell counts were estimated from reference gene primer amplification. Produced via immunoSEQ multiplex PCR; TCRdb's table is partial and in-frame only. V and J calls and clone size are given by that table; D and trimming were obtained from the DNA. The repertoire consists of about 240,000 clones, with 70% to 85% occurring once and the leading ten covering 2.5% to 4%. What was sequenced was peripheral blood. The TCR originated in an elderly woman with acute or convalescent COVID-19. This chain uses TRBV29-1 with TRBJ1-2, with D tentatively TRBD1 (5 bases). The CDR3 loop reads CSVGQSNYGYTF. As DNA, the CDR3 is TGCAGCGTGGGGCAATCAAACTATGGCTACACCTTC.